These 5 T cell receptor beta chains were all obtained from the same sample, sequenced in a study of long-term antiretroviral therapy in people with HIV. Researchers report immunoSEQ v3.0 was run at survey level. Here immunoSEQ multiplex PCR was the method, and the copy in TCRdb shows in-frame clones only, minus some. The sample shows 20,000 or so clones, around 81% of them seen only once. The sample in question was unsorted PBMCs, obtained 2.2 years after starting antiretroviral therapy. These receptor sequences come from a man in his forties or fifties with HIV.

This clone was seen more than once but under ten times. V and J are TRBV10-3 and TRBJ2-7; D unclear. The CDR3 consists of 11 residues. CDR1 ENHRY and CDR2 SYGVKD come from the germline V gene. Trimming pared 6 bases from V and 5 bases from J, leaving 8 bases between. DNA of the CDR3: TGTGCCATCAGCCTCCAGGACGAGCAGTACTTC. Protein: CAISLQDEQYF.

The CDR3 protein is CASSLDRETQYF. The CDR3 DNA reads TGTGCCAGCAGCTTAGATAGAGAGACCCAGTACTTC. The chain recombines TRBV11-2 with TRBJ2-5; the D is unclear. The CDR3 length is 12 residues. Germline lookup yields CDR1 SGHAT and CDR2 FQNNGV. V dropped 0 bases and J dropped 4 bases, with 3 bases sitting between them.

The V and J genes are TRBV27 and TRBJ2-7; no clear D. Germline V gene sequence: CDR1 MNHEY, CDR2 SMNVEV (reference sequence). The CDR3 is 15 amino acids. V shed 4 bases and J shed 3 bases, with 16 bases lying between them. CDR3 sequence (DNA): TGTGCCAGCAGTTCCCCTCCGGAGATAGACTACGAGCAGTACTTC. Residues: CASSSPPEIDYEQYF.

The chain recombines TRBV28 with TRBJ1-2; no clear D gene. Trimming pared 8 bases from V and 13 bases from J, leaving 20 bases between. CDR1 MDHEN and CDR2 SYDVKM come from the germline V gene. There are 12 residues in the CDR3. The CDR3 loop reads CASSRLRAGLTF. CDR3 DNA: TGTGCCAGCTCCCGACTTAGGGCAGGCCTCACCTTC.

The chain carries TRBV28 and TRBJ2-6, with TRBD1 matching over 9 bases. The V and J ends lost 6 bases and 2 bases, in that order; junction bases with no gene match: 8. CDR3 size: 17 residues. The germline gives CDR1 MDHEN, CDR2 SYDVKM. CDR3 sequence reads: CASRVYGQGTGANVLTF. CDR3 DNA sequence: TGTGCCAGCAGGGTATATGGACAGGGGACTGGGGCCAACGTCCTGACTTTC.